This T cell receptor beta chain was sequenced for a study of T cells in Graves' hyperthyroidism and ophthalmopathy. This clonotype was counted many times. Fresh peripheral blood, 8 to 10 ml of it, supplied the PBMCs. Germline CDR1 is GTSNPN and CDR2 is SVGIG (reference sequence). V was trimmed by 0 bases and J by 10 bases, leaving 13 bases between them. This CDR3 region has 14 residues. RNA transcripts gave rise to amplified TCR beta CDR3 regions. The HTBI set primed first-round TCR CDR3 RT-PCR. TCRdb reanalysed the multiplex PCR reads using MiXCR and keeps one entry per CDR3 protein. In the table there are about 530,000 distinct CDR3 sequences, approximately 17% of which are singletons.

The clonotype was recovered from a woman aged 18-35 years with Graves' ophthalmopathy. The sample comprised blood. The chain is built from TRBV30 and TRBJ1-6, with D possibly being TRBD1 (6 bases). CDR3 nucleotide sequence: TGTGCCTGGAGTGTACGACAGGAGGGATCACCCCTCCACTTT. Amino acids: CAWSVRQEGSPLHF.